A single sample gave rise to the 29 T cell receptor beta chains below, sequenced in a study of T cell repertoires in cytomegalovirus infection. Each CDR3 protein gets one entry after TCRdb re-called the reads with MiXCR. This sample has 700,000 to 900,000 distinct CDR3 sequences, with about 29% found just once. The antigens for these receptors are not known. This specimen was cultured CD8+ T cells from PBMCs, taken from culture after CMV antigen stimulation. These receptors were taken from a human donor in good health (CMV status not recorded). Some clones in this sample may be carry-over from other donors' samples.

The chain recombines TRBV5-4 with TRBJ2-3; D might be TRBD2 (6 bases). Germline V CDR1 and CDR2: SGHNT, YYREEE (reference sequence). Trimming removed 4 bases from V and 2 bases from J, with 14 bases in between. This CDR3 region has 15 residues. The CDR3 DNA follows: TGTGCCAGCAGCACCCGGGACTTCGACACAGATACGCAGTATTTT. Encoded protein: CASSTRDFDTDTQYF. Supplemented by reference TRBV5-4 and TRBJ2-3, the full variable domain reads ETGVTQSPTHLIKTRGQQVTLRCSSQSGHNTVSWYQQALGQGPQFIFQYYREEENGRGNFPPRFSGLQFPNYSSELNVNALELDDSALYLCASSTRDFDTDTQYFGPGTRLTVL.

The CDR3 is CASRDGTGDGNTIYF. In DNA form, the CDR3 reads TGTGCCAGCAGAGATGGGACAGGAGACGGAAACACCATATATTTT. The J gene is TRBJ1-3, the V gene TRBV7-9, with 8 bases matching TRBD1. The CDR3 loop spans 15 amino acids. From germline, CDR1 is SEHNR and CDR2 FQNEAQ (reference sequence). The trim removed 6 bases at V and 4 bases at J, leaving 8 bases unmatched.

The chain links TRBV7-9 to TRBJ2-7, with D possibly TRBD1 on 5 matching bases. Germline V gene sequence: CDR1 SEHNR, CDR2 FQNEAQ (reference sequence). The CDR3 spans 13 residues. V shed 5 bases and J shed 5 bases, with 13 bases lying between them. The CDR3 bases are TGTGCCAGCAGCCGTAGGGGAAGAGACGAGCAGTACTTC. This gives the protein CASSRRGRDEQYF.

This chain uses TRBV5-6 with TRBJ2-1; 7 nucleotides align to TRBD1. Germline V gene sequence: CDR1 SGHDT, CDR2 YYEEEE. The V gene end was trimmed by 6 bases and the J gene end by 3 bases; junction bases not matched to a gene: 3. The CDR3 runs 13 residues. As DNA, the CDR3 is TGTGCCAGCATACAGGGGTACTACAATGAGCAGTTCTTC. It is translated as CASIQGYYNEQFF.

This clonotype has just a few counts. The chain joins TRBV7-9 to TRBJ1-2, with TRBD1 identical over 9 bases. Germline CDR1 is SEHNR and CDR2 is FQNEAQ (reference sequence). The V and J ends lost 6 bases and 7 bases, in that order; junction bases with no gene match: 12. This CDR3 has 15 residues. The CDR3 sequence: CASRPPRDRDPGYTF. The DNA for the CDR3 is TGTGCCAGCAGACCTCCGAGGGACAGGGATCCTGGCTACACCTTC.

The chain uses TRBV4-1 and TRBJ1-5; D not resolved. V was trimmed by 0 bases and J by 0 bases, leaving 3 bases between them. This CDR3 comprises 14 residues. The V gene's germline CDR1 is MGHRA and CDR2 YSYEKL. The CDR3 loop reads CASSQEHSNQPQHF. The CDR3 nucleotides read TGCGCCAGCAGCCAAGAGCATAGCAATCAGCCCCAGCATTTT.

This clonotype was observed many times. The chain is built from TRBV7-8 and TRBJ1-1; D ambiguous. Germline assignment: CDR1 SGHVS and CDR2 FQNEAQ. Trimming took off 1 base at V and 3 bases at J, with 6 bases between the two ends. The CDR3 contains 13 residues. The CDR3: CASSLETHTEAFF. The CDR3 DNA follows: TGTGCCAGCAGCTTAGAGACACACACTGAAGCTTTCTTT. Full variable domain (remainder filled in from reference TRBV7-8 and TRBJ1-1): GAGVSQSPRYKVAKRGQDVALRCDPISGHVSLFWYQQALGQGPEFLTYFQNEAQLDKSGLPSDRFFAERPEGSVSTLKIQRTQQEDSAVYLCASSLETHTEAFFGQGTRLTVV.

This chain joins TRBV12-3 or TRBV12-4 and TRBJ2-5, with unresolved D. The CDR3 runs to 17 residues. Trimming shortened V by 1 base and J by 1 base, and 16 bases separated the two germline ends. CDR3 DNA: TGTGCCAGCAGTTTAGGAGTGGGCCCTCTCACCCAAGAGACCCAGTACTTC. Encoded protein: CASSLGVGPLTQETQYF.

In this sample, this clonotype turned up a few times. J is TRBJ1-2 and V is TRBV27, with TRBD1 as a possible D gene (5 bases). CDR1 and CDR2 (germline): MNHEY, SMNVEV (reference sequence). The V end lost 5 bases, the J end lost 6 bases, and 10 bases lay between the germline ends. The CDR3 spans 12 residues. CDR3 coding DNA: TGTGCCAGCAGTGGGTCAGGGAATGGCTACACCTTC. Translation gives CASSGSGNGYTF.

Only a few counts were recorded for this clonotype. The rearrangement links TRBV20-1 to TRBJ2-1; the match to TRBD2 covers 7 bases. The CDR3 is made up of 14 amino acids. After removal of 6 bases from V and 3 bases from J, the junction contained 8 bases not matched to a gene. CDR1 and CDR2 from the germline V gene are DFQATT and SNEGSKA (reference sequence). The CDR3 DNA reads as TGCAGTGCAGCAAGGGCGGGGGACTACAATGAGCAGTTCTTC. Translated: CSAARAGDYNEQFF.

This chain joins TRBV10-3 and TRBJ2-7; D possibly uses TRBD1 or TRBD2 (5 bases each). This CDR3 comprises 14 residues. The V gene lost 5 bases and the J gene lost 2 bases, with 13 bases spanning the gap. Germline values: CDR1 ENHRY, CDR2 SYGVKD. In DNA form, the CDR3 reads TGTGCCATCAGTACTGAGGGACCTCCCTACGAGCAGTACTTC. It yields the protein CAISTEGPPYEQYF.

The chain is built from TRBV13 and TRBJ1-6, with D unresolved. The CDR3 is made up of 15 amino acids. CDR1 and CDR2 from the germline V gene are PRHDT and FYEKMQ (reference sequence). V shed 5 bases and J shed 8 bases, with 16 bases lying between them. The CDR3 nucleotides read TGTGCCAGCAGCCAAGGGCTTACTATGGATTCACCCCTCCACTTT. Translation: CASSQGLTMDSPLHF.

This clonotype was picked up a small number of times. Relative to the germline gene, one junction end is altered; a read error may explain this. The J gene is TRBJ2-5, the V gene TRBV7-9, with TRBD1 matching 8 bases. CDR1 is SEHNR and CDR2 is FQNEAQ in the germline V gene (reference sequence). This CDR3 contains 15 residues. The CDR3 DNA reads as TGTGCCAGCAGCTTAGATCCAGGGGGCCAACAGACCCAGTACTTC. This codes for CASSLDPGGQQTQYF.

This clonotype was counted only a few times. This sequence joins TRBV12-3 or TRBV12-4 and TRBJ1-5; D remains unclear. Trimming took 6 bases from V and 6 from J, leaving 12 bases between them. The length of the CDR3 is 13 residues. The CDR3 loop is CASSPTEAQPQHF. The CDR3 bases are TGTGCCAGCAGCCCAACAGAGGCTCAGCCCCAGCATTTT.

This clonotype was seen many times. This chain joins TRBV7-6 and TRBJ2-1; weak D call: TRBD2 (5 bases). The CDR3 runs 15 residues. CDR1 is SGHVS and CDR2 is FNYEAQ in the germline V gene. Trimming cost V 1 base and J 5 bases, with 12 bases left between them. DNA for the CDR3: TGTGCCAGCAGCTTAGTTCCGGGAACTAACAATGAGCAGTTCTTC. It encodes CASSLVPGTNNEQFF.

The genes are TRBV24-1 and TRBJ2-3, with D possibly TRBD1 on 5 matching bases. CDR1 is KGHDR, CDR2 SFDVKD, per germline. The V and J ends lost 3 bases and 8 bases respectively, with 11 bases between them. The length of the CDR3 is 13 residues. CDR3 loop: CATSDVGVGTQYF. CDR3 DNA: TGTGCCACCAGTGATGTAGGGGTTGGTACGCAGTATTTT.

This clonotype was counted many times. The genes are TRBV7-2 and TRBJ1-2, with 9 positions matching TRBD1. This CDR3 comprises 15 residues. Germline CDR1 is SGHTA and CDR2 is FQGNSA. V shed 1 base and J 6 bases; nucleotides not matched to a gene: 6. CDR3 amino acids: CASSLEMWTGDGYTF. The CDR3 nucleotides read TGTGCCAGCAGCTTAGAAATGTGGACAGGGGATGGCTACACCTTC.

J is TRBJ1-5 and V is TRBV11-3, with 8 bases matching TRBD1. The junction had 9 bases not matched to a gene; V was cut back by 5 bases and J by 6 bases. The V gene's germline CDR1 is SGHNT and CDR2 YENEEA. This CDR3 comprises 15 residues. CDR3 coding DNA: TGTGCCAGCAGCCCAGGACAGGGAACTCGTCAGCCCCAGCATTTT. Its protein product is CASSPGQGTRQPQHF.

CDR3 bases: TGTGCCAGCAGTGGGGACAGGGTTAGGCCCCTCGAGCAGTACGTC. Its protein product is CASSGDRVRPLEQYV. This chain links TRBV6-2 or TRBV6-3 with TRBJ2-7, with 9 bases identical to TRBD1. The germline gives CDR1 MNHEY, CDR2 SVGEGT. The CDR3 has 15 residues. Unmatched junction bases numbered 11, after V lost 5 bases and J lost 6 bases.

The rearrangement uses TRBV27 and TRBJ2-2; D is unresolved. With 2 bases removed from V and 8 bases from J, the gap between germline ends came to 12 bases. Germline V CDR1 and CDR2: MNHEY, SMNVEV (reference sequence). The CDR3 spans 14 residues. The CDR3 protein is CASSLPARAGELFF. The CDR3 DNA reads TGTGCCAGCAGTTTACCCGCACGGGCTGGGGAGCTGTTTTTT.

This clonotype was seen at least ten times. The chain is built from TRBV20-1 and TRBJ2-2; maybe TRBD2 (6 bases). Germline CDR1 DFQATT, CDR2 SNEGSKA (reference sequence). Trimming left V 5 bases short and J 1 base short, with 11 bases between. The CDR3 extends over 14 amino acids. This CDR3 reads CSAGGLVNTGELFF. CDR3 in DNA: TGCAGTGCTGGGGGACTCGTGAACACCGGGGAGCTGTTTTTT.

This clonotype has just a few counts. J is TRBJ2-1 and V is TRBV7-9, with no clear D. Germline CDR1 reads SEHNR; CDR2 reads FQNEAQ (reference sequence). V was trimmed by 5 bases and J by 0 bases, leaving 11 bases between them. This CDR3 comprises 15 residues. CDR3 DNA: TGTGCCAGCAGCATAACTCAAAGCTCCTACAATGAGCAGTTCTTC. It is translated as CASSITQSSYNEQFF. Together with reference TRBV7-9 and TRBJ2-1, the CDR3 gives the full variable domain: DTGVSQNPRHKITKRGQNVTFRCDPISEHNRLYWYRQTLGQGPEFLTYFQNEAQLEKSRLLSDRFSAERPKGSFSTLEIQRTEQGDSAMYLCASSITQSSYNEQFFGPGTRLTVL.

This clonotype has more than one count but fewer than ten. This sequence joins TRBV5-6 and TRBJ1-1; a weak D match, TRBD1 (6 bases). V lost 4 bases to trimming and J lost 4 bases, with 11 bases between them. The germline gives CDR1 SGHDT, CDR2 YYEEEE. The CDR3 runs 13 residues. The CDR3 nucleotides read TGTGCCAGCAGCCGACAGGTAGGCACTGAAGCTTTCTTT. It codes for CASSRQVGTEAFF.

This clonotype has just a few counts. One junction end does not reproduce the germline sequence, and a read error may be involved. The DNA for the CDR3 is TGTGCCAGCAGTGAAGGTAACAAAAGTTGG. This codes for CASSEGNKSW. The J gene is TRBJ1-1, the V gene TRBV6-1; no clear D. Germline V gene lookup returns CDR1 MNHNS and CDR2 SASEGT. The CDR3 is made up of 10 amino acids.

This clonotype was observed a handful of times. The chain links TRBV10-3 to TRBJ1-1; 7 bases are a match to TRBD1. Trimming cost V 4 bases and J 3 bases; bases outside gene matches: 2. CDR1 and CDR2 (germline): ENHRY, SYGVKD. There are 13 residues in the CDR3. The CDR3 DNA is TGTGCCATCAGTGCCACAGGGGACACTGAAGCTTTCTTT. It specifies CAISATGDTEAFF.

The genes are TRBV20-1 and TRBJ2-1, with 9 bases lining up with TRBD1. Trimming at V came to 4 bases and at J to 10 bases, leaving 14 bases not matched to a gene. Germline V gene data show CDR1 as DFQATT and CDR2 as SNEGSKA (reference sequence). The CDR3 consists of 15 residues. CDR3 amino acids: CSAIPRDRVLGEQFF. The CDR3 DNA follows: TGCAGTGCTATCCCCCGGGACAGGGTCCTTGGGGAGCAGTTCTTC.

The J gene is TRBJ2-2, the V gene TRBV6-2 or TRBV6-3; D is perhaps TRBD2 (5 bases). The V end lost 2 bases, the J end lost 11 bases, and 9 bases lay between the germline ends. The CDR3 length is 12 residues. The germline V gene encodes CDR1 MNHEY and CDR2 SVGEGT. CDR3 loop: CASSYPGVELFF. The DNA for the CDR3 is TGTGCCAGCAGTTACCCCGGGGTCGAGCTGTTTTTT.

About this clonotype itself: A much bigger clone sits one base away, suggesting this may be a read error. CDR3 region: CASRGETAAGELFF. CDR3 bases: TGTGCCAGCAGGGGGGAGACGGCCGCCGGGGAGCTGTTTTTT. The rearrangement joins TRBV7-6 to TRBJ2-2; possibly TRBD1 or TRBD2 for D (5 bases each). Between the trimmed V and J ends, which lost 6 bases and 6 bases, there was a span of 14 bases. This CDR3 is 14 amino acids long. Per germline, CDR1 SGHVS and CDR2 FNYEAQ.

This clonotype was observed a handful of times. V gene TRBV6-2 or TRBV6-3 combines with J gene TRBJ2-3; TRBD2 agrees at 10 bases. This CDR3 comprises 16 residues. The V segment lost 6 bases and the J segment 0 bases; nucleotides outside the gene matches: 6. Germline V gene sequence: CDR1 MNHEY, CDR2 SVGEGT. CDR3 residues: CASSQLAGLSTDTQYF. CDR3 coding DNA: TGTGCCAGCAGCCAACTAGCGGGGCTCAGCACAGATACGCAGTATTTT.